This is a list of T cell receptor beta chains from one sample in a study of CD8 T cells in Susac syndrome. A single record per CDR3 protein comes from TCRdb applying MiXCR to the immunoSEQ multiplex PCR reads. The sample yields approximately 160,000 distinct CDR3 sequences, around 94% seen once. Sequencing was done on a sample of CD4+ T cells from PBMCs. The source of these receptors is a human donor with multiple sclerosis. Each CDR3 is given with its conserved first and last residue. The order of the fields is clone size, J gene, V gene, D gene, CDR3 DNA, CDR3 protein. A D gene is named only where the DNA matches it firmly. Expanded clones are given a class, and other clones once, few, many or no size at all.

abundance: -; j_gene: TRBJ2-7; v_gene: TRBV20-1; d_gene: -; CDR3nt: TGCAGTGCTGGGGGGCGGACAGCGCAGTACTTC; CDR3aa: CSAGGRTAQYF
abundance: -; j_gene: TRBJ2-3; v_gene: TRBV12-2; d_gene: -; CDR3nt: TGTGCAAGTCGCTCCTATATGTATTTT; CDR3aa: CASRSYMYF
abundance: -; j_gene: TRBJ2-7; v_gene: TRBV3-1; d_gene: -; CDR3nt: TGTGCCAGCAGCCACGACAGAAGTAAAACCTACGAGCAGTACTTC; CDR3aa: CASSHDRSKTYEQYF
abundance: -; j_gene: TRBJ1-3; v_gene: TRBV7-2; d_gene: -; CDR3nt: TGTGCCAGCTTTCTTGGCTCTGGAAACACCATATATTTT; CDR3aa: CASFLGSGNTIYF
abundance: -; j_gene: TRBJ2-5; v_gene: TRBV20-1; d_gene: -; CDR3nt: TGCAGTGAACTAGCACCGACAGAGACCCAGTACTTC; CDR3aa: CSELAPTETQYF
abundance: -; j_gene: TRBJ1-5; v_gene: TRBV19; d_gene: -; CDR3nt: TGTGCCAGTAGAGAACAGACCAATCAGCCCCAGCATTTT; CDR3aa: CASREQTNQPQHF
abundance: -; j_gene: TRBJ2-7; v_gene: TRBV19; d_gene: -; CDR3nt: TGTGCCAGTAGTAGCGCGCGCGGACCGGGGGAGCAGTACTTC; CDR3aa: CASSSARGPGEQYF
abundance: -; j_gene: TRBJ2-7; v_gene: TRBV5-6; d_gene: TRBD2; CDR3nt: TGTGCCAGCAGCCGCCCGGGACTAGCGGAATACGAGCAGTACTTC; CDR3aa: CASSRPGLAEYEQYF
abundance: -; j_gene: TRBJ1-2; v_gene: TRBV27; d_gene: TRBD1; CDR3nt: TGTGCCAGCAGTCAGGGGGCGCGAGGCTACACCTTC; CDR3aa: CASSQGARGYTF
abundance: -; j_gene: TRBJ2-7; v_gene: TRBV30; d_gene: -; CDR3nt: TGTGCCTGGAGTGACGTTATCGACCCCGAGACCTCCTACGAGCAGTACTTC; CDR3aa: CAWSDVIDPETSYEQYF
abundance: -; j_gene: TRBJ2-7; v_gene: TRBV27; d_gene: -; CDR3nt: TGTGCCAGCAGTTTAAAGGGACTGAGCTCCTACGAGCAGTACTTC; CDR3aa: CASSLKGLSSYEQYF
abundance: -; j_gene: TRBJ2-2; v_gene: TRBV27; d_gene: TRBD2; CDR3nt: TGTGCCAGCAGTCACCCTAAGACTAGCGGGAGGGCCTACACCGGGGAGCTGTTTTTT; CDR3aa: CASSHPKTSGRAYTGELFF
abundance: few; j_gene: TRBJ2-5; v_gene: TRBV15; d_gene: -; CDR3nt: TGTGCCACCAGCAGAGCTGGGCTCCAAGAGACCCAGTACTTC; CDR3aa: CATSRAGLQETQYF
abundance: -; j_gene: TRBJ1-1; v_gene: TRBV9; d_gene: TRBD1; CDR3nt: TGTGCCAGCAGCGCCGGGGGGGCAGGGGGTGCGAACACTGAAGCTTTCTTT; CDR3aa: CASSAGGAGGANTEAFF
abundance: -; j_gene: TRBJ2-3; v_gene: TRBV20-1; d_gene: -; CDR3nt: TGCAGTGCTTATGGGGCCCCCACAGATACGCAGTATTTT; CDR3aa: CSAYGAPTDTQYF
abundance: -; j_gene: TRBJ2-2; v_gene: TRBV3-1; d_gene: -; CDR3nt: TGTGCCAGCAGCTCCCGGGGCGCGGGCACCGGGGAGCTGTTTTTT; CDR3aa: CASSSRGAGTGELFF
abundance: -; j_gene: TRBJ2-7; v_gene: TRBV9; d_gene: -; CDR3nt: TGTGCCAGCAGCGTAGGGCCTGGGAGCTCCTACGAGCAGTACTTC; CDR3aa: CASSVGPGSSYEQYF
abundance: -; j_gene: TRBJ2-5; v_gene: TRBV29-1; d_gene: TRBD1; CDR3nt: TGCAGCGTTGAGGGGGACAGGGGGCCCGGGACCCAGTACTTC; CDR3aa: CSVEGDRGPGTQYF
abundance: -; j_gene: TRBJ1-1; v_gene: TRBV5-1; d_gene: -; CDR3nt: TGCGCCAGCAGCTTGGATCAGGGAACAGGTGAAGCTTTCTTT; CDR3aa: CASSLDQGTGEAFF
abundance: -; j_gene: TRBJ2-7; v_gene: TRBV29-1; d_gene: -; CDR3nt: TGCAGCGTCGGGACCGGACTCGCCTACGAGCAGTACTTC; CDR3aa: CSVGTGLAYEQYF
abundance: -; j_gene: TRBJ1-2; v_gene: TRBV28; d_gene: -; CDR3nt: TGTGCCAGCAGTTTAGGGACCCGGTGGTGGGGCTACACCTTC; CDR3aa: CASSLGTRWWGYTF
abundance: -; j_gene: TRBJ1-2; v_gene: TRBV29-1; d_gene: TRBD1; CDR3nt: TGCAGCGTTGTCAGTCAGGGGGAAATCGGCTACACCTTC; CDR3aa: CSVVSQGEIGYTF
abundance: -; j_gene: TRBJ2-7; v_gene: TRBV12-3/TRBV12-4; d_gene: TRBD2; CDR3nt: TGTGCCAGCAGCAAGAGCGGGAGCAGCTACGAGCAGTACTTC; CDR3aa: CASSKSGSSYEQYF
abundance: few; j_gene: TRBJ1-2; v_gene: TRBV6-1; d_gene: -; CDR3nt: TGTGCCAGTTGGGAGGAGGGGACCCATGGCTACACCTTC; CDR3aa: CASWEEGTHGYTF
abundance: -; j_gene: TRBJ2-3; v_gene: TRBV7-2; d_gene: -; CDR3nt: TGTGCCAGCAGCTTATTACCGGTACTCACAGGCGATACGCAGTATTTT; CDR3aa: CASSLLPVLTGDTQYF
abundance: -; j_gene: TRBJ1-5; v_gene: TRBV2; d_gene: -; CDR3nt: TGTGCCAGCAGTTCCCGGACGGTCAATCAGCCCCAGCATTTT; CDR3aa: CASSSRTVNQPQHF